Presented here are 24 T cell receptor beta chains from one specimen sequenced in a study of blood T cell repertoires in COVID-19. Measured with immunoSEQ multiplex PCR; TCRdb has only the in-frame clones, and not every one. The table lists about 75,000 clones, around 90% of them singletons, with almost 6.5% in the top ten. Material: peripheral blood. These receptors were collected from a woman aged 45 to 65 with acute or convalescent COVID-19.

J is TRBJ2-7 and V is TRBV28, with D hard to call. Germline V gives CDR1 MDHEN, CDR2 SYDVKM. The V end was cut by 4 bases, the J end by 2 bases, with 9 bases between. The CDR3 loop spans 13 amino acids. CDR3 residues: CASSSRITYEQYF. The CDR3 DNA follows: TGTGCCAGCAGTTCTAGGATTACCTACGAGCAGTACTTC.

The CDR3 nucleotides read TGTGCCAGCAGCTTAGGTACAGGGGACACTGAAGCTTTCTTT. Its translation is CASSLGTGDTEAFF. The V gene is TRBV7-8, the J gene TRBJ1-1; TRBD1 agrees at 7 bases. The CDR3 is 14 residues long. The germline CDR1 and CDR2 sequences are SGHVS and FQNEAQ. Trimming at V came to 1 base and at J to 3 bases, leaving 2 bases not matched to a gene. The full variable domain, its missing parts supplied by reference TRBV7-8 and TRBJ1-1, is GAGVSQSPRYKVAKRGQDVALRCDPISGHVSLFWYQQALGQGPEFLTYFQNEAQLDKSGLPSDRFFAERPEGSVSTLKIQRTQQEDSAVYLCASSLGTGDTEAFFGQGTRLTVV.

The genes are TRBV6-5 and TRBJ1-3; D may be TRBD1 (6 bases). V lost 5 bases to trimming and J lost 3 bases, with 11 bases between them. This CDR3 is 14 amino acids long. Germline-derived CDR1 and CDR2 are MNHEY and SVGAGI. The CDR3 DNA reads as TGTGCCAGCAGTCTGGACAGCCTTGGAAACACCATATATTTT. It specifies CASSLDSLGNTIYF.

The rearrangement uses TRBV12-3 or TRBV12-4 and TRBJ2-7; the match to TRBD2 covers 9 bases. The V and J ends lost 0 bases and 8 bases, in that order; junction bases with no gene match: 2. This CDR3 has 13 residues. The CDR3 coding sequence is TGTGCCAGCAGTTTAGCTAGCGGGAGTCAGCAGTACTTC. It is translated as CASSLASGSQQYF.

The rearrangement uses TRBV5-1 and TRBJ2-5, with TRBD2 matching 13 bases. Germline V gene lookup returns CDR1 SGHRS and CDR2 YFSETQ. The CDR3 spans 17 residues. V dropped 4 bases and J dropped 3; count of bases not matched to a gene: 9. The DNA for the CDR3 is TGCGCCAGCAGCACCCAAGGACTAGCGGGAGTTAAAGAGACCCAGTACTTC. Translated, it gives CASSTQGLAGVKETQYF.

The chain has TRBV5-1 and TRBJ2-3; 8 bases match TRBD2. Per germline, CDR1 SGHRS and CDR2 YFSETQ. This CDR3 contains 13 residues. J lost 5 bases, V lost 5 bases, and 4 bases had no gene match. CDR3 sequence (DNA): TGCGCCAGCAGTCCCGGGAGGGGAGATACGCAGTATTTT. Translated: CASSPGRGDTQYF.

The rearrangement uses TRBV7-6 and TRBJ1-5, with TRBD1 identical over 7 bases. Germline CDR1 SGHVS, CDR2 FNYEAQ. Germline trimming cut 1 base from V and 4 bases from J; bases unmatched to any gene: 13. The CDR3 has 18 residues. DNA of the CDR3: TGTGCCAGCAGCTTAGGTGGCAGGGACAGTGAGCAGAATCAGCCCCAGCATTTT. Protein product: CASSLGGRDSEQNQPQHF.

The J gene is TRBJ2-7, the V gene TRBV4-1, with 15 positions matching TRBD2. Trimming cost V 4 bases and J 1 base; bases outside gene matches: 2. Looked up from germline, CDR1 is MGHRA and CDR2 is YSYEKL. The CDR3 runs to 16 residues. In DNA form, the CDR3 reads TGCGCCAGCAGCCCGGGACTAGCGGGGGGATCCTACGAGCAGTACTTC. This gives the protein CASSPGLAGGSYEQYF.

The J gene is TRBJ1-5, the V gene TRBV29-1; 8 bases map to TRBD1. CDR3 length equals 12 residues. Trimming took 7 bases from V and 7 from J; bases not matched to a gene: 6. The germline gives CDR1 SQVTM, CDR2 ANQGSEA. In DNA, the CDR3 is TGCAGCGCCCTGGGGACAGGACAGCCCCAGCATTTT. This sequence encodes CSALGTGQPQHF.

This rearrangement joins TRBV19 to TRBJ1-5; 9 bases are a match to TRBD1. The junction had 5 bases not matched to a gene; V was cut back by 4 bases and J by 7 bases. CDR1 is LNHDA, CDR2 SQIVND, per germline (reference sequence). This CDR3 contains 14 residues. This CDR3 is CASSNTGGRQPQHF. The CDR3 nucleotides are TGTGCCAGTAGTAACACAGGGGGCAGACAGCCCCAGCATTTT. Full variable domain (rest looked up from reference TRBV19 and TRBJ1-5): DGGITQSPKYLFRKEGQNVTLSCEQNLNHDAMYWYRQDPGQGLRLIYYSQIVNDFQKGDIAEGYSVSREKKESFPLTVTSAQKNPTAFYLCASSNTGGRQPQHFGDGTRLSIL.

The V and J genes are TRBV27 and TRBJ1-1; D remains ambiguous. The CDR3 covers 13 residues. Per the germline V gene, CDR1 is MNHEY and CDR2 is SMNVEV (reference sequence). The germline V and J ends were trimmed by 6 bases and 4 bases, with 12 bases remaining between them. Here the CDR3 reads CASSARGGTEAFF. The CDR3 region has the DNA TGTGCCAGCAGCGCTCGGGGAGGCACTGAAGCTTTCTTT.

About this clone: One end of the junction is discordant with germline, which a read error may explain. The chain uses TRBV7-6 and TRBJ2-3; TRBD2 aligns across 11 bases. The CDR3 is 15 residues long. Per the germline V gene, CDR1 is SGHVS and CDR2 is FNYEAQ. Here the CDR3 DNA reads TGTGCCAGTAGCTTAGCGGGGGGGAGCACAGATACGCAGTATTTT. Translated: CASSLAGGSTDTQYF.

The chain has TRBV24-1 and TRBJ2-2, with 7 bases identical to TRBD1. This CDR3 spans 13 amino acids. Trimming cost V 6 bases and J 7 bases; bases outside gene matches: 4. Germline CDR1 and CDR2: KGHDR and SFDVKD. The CDR3 sequence: CATSHRGSGELFF. CDR3 bases: TGTGCCACCAGTCACAGGGGTAGCGGGGAGCTGTTTTTT.

The chain combines TRBV5-1 with TRBJ2-1; D perhaps matches TRBD2 (7 bases). The germline V gene encodes CDR1 SGHRS and CDR2 YFSETQ. V lost 5 bases and J lost 9, with 18 bases in between. There are 14 residues in the CDR3. The CDR3 DNA is TGCGCCAGCAGTCCCCTCGGTGGGGGGGCTGAGCAGTTCTTC. It specifies CASSPLGGGAEQFF.

The chain couples TRBV6-5 to TRBJ2-7; D not resolved. Germline V gives CDR1 MNHEY, CDR2 SVGAGI. The CDR3 extends over 14 amino acids. V was trimmed by 5 bases and J by 3 bases, leaving 14 bases between them. CDR3 protein: CASSPSDRGYEQYF. CDR3 bases: TGTGCCAGCAGTCCCAGCGACCGTGGCTACGAGCAGTACTTC.

V and J are TRBV19 and TRBJ1-2; 8 nucleotides agree with TRBD1. Unmatched junction bases numbered 9, after V lost 5 bases and J lost 4 bases. The CDR3 spans 15 residues. The germline V gene encodes CDR1 LNHDA and CDR2 SQIVND (reference sequence). The CDR3 region is CASSAGGLPTYGYTF. DNA of the CDR3: TGTGCCAGTAGTGCAGGGGGCTTACCGACCTATGGCTACACCTTC.

J is TRBJ1-1 and V is TRBV10-3; weak D call: TRBD1 (6 bases). Germline CDR1 ENHRY, CDR2 SYGVKD. The V end was cut by 4 bases, the J end by 5 bases, with 23 bases between. CDR3 length equals 17 residues. The CDR3 spells CAISGRRTVSFSTEAFF. For the CDR3, the DNA is TGTGCCATCAGTGGGCGGCGGACAGTCTCTTTCTCGACTGAAGCTTTCTTT.

This sequence joins TRBV18 and TRBJ1-4, with 7 bases that match TRBD1. V shed 3 bases, J shed 0 bases, and the junction held 4 bases outside the gene matches. The germline CDR1 and CDR2 sequences are KGHSH and LQKENI. The CDR3 has 16 residues. The CDR3 region is CASSPATGATNEKLFF. CDR3 in DNA: TGTGCCAGCTCACCGGCTACAGGGGCAACTAATGAAAAACTGTTTTTT.

A single count supports this clone. J is TRBJ1-1 and V is TRBV18; maybe TRBD1 (5 bases). Looked up from germline, CDR1 is KGHSH and CDR2 is LQKENI. The CDR3 loop spans 15 amino acids. V lost 3 bases, J lost 2 bases, and 13 bases lay in between. CDR3 sequence: CASSPTIQVNTEAFF. In DNA form, the CDR3 reads TGTGCCAGCTCACCCACAATACAGGTAAACACTGAAGCTTTCTTT.

This chain uses TRBV12-3 or TRBV12-4 with TRBJ1-1; a weak D match, TRBD1 (6 bases). The CDR3 length is 12 residues. V gave up 6 bases and J gave up 8 bases, with 13 bases separating them. CDR3 residues: CASSFLGQEAFF. The CDR3 DNA reads TGTGCCAGCAGCTTTCTCGGACAGGAAGCTTTCTTT.

As DNA, the CDR3 is TGCAGCGTTATTGGGACTAGCGGGGGTTACAATGAGCAGTTCTTC. Its protein is CSVIGTSGGYNEQFF. The chain links TRBV29-1 to TRBJ2-1; TRBD2 matches at 14 bases. CDR1 is SQVTM, CDR2 ANQGSEA, per germline. J lost 4 bases, V lost 5 bases, and 4 bases had no gene match. The CDR3 runs 15 residues.

This clone appeared a few times. The rearrangement joins TRBV7-2 to TRBJ1-3, with 7 positions matching TRBD1. This CDR3 comprises 16 residues. J was trimmed by 5 bases and V by 2 bases; bases with no gene match: 9. Germline CDR1 is SGHTA and CDR2 is FQGNSA. As DNA, the CDR3 is TGTGCCAGCAGCTTAACCCGAACGACAGGGAGAAACACCATATATTTT. Translation: CASSLTRTTGRNTIYF.

This chain links TRBV6-5 with TRBJ1-2; weak D call: TRBD1 (6 bases). Looked up from germline, CDR1 is MNHEY and CDR2 is SVGAGI. This CDR3 has 12 amino acids. V lost 8 bases and J lost 4, with 11 bases in between. In DNA, the CDR3 is TGTGCCAGCCGACAGGCTCCCTATGGCTACACCTTC. Encoded protein: CASRQAPYGYTF.

V and J are TRBV12-3 or TRBV12-4 and TRBJ1-2; possibly TRBD1 for D (6 bases). V lost 5 bases and J 9 bases, leaving 16 bases between the germline ends. This CDR3 has 13 residues. The CDR3 region is CASSGGGETSYTF. The CDR3 DNA reads as TGTGCCAGCAGTGGAGGGGGGGAGACTAGCTACACCTTC.